A single sample gave rise to the 3 T cell receptor beta chains below, sequenced in a study of breast tumors, draining lymph nodes, adjacent tissues. Samples came from axillary lymph nodes draining the breast cancer. TCRdb called the multiplex PCR reads again in MiXCR, with one record for every CDR3 protein. The sample contains 84,000 or so distinct CDR3 sequences, around 28% of which appear only once. Sample: axillary lymph node tissue. These TCRs come from a female donor with breast cancer. Some clones in this sample may be carry-over from other donors' samples.

This clonotype appeared a single time. This rearrangement joins TRBV7-3 to TRBJ1-2; unclear D gene. Between the trimmed V and J ends, which lost 3 bases and 7 bases, there was a span of 0 bases. Per germline, CDR1 SGHTA and CDR2 FQGTGA. The CDR3 length is 9 residues. The CDR3 loop is CASSFGYTF. The CDR3 coding sequence is TGTGCCAGCAGCTTTGGCTACACCTTC.

V is TRBV6-2 or TRBV6-3 and J is TRBJ2-7; D possibly corresponds to TRBD2 (7 bases). V gave up 7 bases and J gave up 3 bases, with 19 bases separating them. This CDR3 is built from 15 residues. Germline V CDR1 and CDR2: MNHEY, SVGEGT. The CDR3 spells CASKIQGLPFYEQYF. In nucleotides, the CDR3 is TGTGCCAGCAAAATACAGGGACTACCCTTCTACGAGCAGTACTTC.

This clonotype occurred many times. The chain couples TRBV29-1 to TRBJ2-1; D may be TRBD1 (5 bases). The CDR3 loop spans 14 amino acids. The germline CDR1 and CDR2 sequences are SQVTM and ANQGSEA. Trimming shortened V by 4 bases and J by 8 bases, and 18 bases separated the two germline ends. Here the CDR3 DNA reads TGCAGCGTTGTGTGGGGCCGGATCCCGGATGAGCAGTTCTTC. Its translation: CSVVWGRIPDEQFF.